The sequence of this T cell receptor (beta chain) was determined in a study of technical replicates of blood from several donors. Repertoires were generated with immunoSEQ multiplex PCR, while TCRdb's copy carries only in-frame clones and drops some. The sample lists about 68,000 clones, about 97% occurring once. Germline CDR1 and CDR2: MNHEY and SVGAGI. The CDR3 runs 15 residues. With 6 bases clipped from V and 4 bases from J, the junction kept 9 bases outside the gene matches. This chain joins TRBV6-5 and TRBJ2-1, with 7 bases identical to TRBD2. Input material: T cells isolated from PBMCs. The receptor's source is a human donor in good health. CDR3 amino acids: CASRDRDYEYNEQFF. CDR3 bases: TGTGCCAGCAGGGACCGGGACTACGAATACAATGAGCAGTTCTTC.